This T cell receptor beta chain was found in a study of T cells in Graves' hyperthyroidism and ophthalmopathy. Study-level points and caveats: Among thyroid clonotypes expanded above 0.001, most also appeared in blood.

Clinical symptoms, serum thyroxine and TRAb, thyroid ultrasound and orbital computed tomography were used for the diagnoses. Amplification of TCR beta CDR3 regions was performed using RNA transcripts as template. When the TCR CDR3 underwent first-round RT-PCR, the HTBI primer set was used. Using its own MiXCR run on the multiplex PCR reads, TCRdb lists one record per CDR3 protein. The sample carries some 580,000 distinct CDR3 sequences, 16% recorded once. Points on this clonotype: No antigen is known for it.

With V trimmed by 5 bases and J by 5 bases, 6 bases remained unmatched. The germline V gene encodes CDR1 LNHDA and CDR2 SQIVND (reference sequence). This CDR3 contains 14 residues. This chain links TRBV19 with TRBJ1-1; 9 bases line up with TRBD1. This clonotype was sampled from a middle-aged woman with Graves' ophthalmopathy. Sequencing used blood. CDR3 sequence (DNA): TGTGCCAGTAGTGAGTGGACAGGGGAAACTGAAGCTTTCTTT. Encoded protein: CASSEWTGETEAFF.